This TCR beta chain was sequenced for a study of T cells in Graves' hyperthyroidism and ophthalmopathy. Study as a whole: Peripheral blood was taken when the disease was first diagnosed, before any treatment began. General study results and limits: Most clonotypes expanded in thyroid above 0.001 were likewise present in blood. Ophthalmopathy, which appeared later, was predicted by the model a median approximately six months before onset.

Germline CDR1 and CDR2: KGHSH and LQKENI. The CDR3 consists of 17 residues. Note on this clonotype: The antigen is not known. One junction end does not reproduce the germline sequence, and a read error may be involved.

RNA transcripts were the template for amplifying TCR beta CDR3 regions. The HTBI set primed first-round TCR CDR3 RT-PCR. Via MiXCR, TCRdb re-called the multiplex PCR reads, giving one row per CDR3 protein. The sample shows over 200,000 distinct CDR3 sequences, around 17% of them seen only once. The chain couples TRBV18 to TRBJ2-1; TRBD2 is a possible D gene (5 bases). The source material was blood. This receptor was obtained from a man aged 35-49 years with Graves' hyperthyroidism. As DNA, the CDR3 is TGTGCCAGCTCACCGCTTGTGAGGGCTAACTCCTACAATGAGCAGTCCTTC. Its protein is CASSPLVRANSYNEQSF.